This paragraph reports one T cell receptor beta chain. The data derive from a study of blood T cell repertoires in COVID-19. Study as a whole: The study drew acute and convalescent COVID-19 samples from the United States, Italy and Spain. PBMCs, B-cell-depleted T cells, or T cells were the source of the cDNA or gDNA that made up the material.

Trimming cost V 2 bases and J 1 base, with 12 bases left between them. This CDR3 is built from 16 residues. Germline values: CDR1 KGHSH, CDR2 LQKENI. Per the authors' pipeline: Reference gene primer amplification yielded estimated nucleated cell counts. Assay: immunoSEQ multiplex PCR; the TCRdb copy retains only in-frame clones and omits some. The D gene and trimming were derived from the DNA, and the V and J assignments and clone size from that table. The data show about 170,000 clones, approximately 85% seen once. The sequenced sample was peripheral blood. The genes are TRBV18 and TRBJ2-1; weak D call: TRBD2 (5 bases). This sequence originates from a man aged 60-69 years who had recovered from COVID-19. The CDR3 region is CASSPASLRSYNEQFF. The CDR3, as DNA: TGTGCCAGCTCACCAGCTAGCCTCAGGTCCTACAATGAGCAGTTCTTC.